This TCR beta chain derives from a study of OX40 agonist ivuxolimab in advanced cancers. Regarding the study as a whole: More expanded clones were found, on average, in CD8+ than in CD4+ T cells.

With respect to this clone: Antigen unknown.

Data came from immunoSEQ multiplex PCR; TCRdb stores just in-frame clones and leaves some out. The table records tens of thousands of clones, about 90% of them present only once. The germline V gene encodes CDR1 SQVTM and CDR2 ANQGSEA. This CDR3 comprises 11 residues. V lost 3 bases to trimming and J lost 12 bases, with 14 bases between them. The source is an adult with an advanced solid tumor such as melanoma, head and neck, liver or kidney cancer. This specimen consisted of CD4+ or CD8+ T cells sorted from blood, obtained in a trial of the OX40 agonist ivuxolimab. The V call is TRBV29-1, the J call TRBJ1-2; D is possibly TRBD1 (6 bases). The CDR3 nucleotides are TGCAGCGTTGAGGGGGCAGACGTGGACACCTTC. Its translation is CSVEGADVDTF.